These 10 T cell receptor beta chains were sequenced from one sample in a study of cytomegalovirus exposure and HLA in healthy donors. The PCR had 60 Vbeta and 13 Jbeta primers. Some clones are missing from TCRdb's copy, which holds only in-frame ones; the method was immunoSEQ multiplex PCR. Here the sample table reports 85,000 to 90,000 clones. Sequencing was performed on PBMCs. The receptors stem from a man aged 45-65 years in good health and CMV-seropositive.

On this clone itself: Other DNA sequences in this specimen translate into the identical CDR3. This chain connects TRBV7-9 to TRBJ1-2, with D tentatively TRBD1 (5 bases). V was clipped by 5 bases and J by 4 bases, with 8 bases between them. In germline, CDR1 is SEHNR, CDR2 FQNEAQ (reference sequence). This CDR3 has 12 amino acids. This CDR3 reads CASSLDSYGYTF. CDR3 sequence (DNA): TGTGCCAGCAGCCTAGACAGCTATGGCTACACCTTC.

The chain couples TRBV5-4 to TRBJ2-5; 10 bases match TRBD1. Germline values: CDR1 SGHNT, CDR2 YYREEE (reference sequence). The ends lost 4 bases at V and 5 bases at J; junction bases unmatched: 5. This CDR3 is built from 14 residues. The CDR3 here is CASSRQGATETQYF. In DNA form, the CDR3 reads TGTGCCAGCAGCCGACAGGGGGCGACGGAGACCCAGTACTTC.

The CDR3 DNA is TGTGCCAGCAGCTTAACGGGACGCCCGAGGGGGGAGCAGTACTTC. Translating gives CASSLTGRPRGEQYF. The chain uses TRBV5-6 and TRBJ2-7; perhaps TRBD1 as D (6 bases). CDR1 SGHDT and CDR2 YYEEEE come from the germline V gene. The CDR3 loop spans 15 amino acids. Between the trimmed V and J ends, which lost 2 bases and 7 bases, there was a span of 19 bases.

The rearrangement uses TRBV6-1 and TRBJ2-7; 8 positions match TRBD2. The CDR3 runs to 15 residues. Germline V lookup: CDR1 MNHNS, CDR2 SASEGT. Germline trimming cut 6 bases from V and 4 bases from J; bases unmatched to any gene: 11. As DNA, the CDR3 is TGTGCCAGCAGACAATCCGGGACTAGTATGTACGAGCAGTACTTC. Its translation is CASRQSGTSMYEQYF.

The CDR3 is CARPGLAGGEPFF. The CDR3 DNA is TGCGCCCGACCGGGACTAGCGGGAGGTGAACCGTTCTTC. This chain uses TRBV23-1 with TRBJ2-1; 15 positions agree with TRBD2. TRBV23-1 is an ORF; its function is uncertain. The CDR3 runs to 13 residues. V trimming: 11 bases; J trimming: 15 bases; junction bases outside the gene matches: 11.

The DNA of the CDR3 is TGTGCCAGCAGTGGTAGCGGGGTGAGCACAGATACGCAGTATTTT. This gives the protein CASSGSGVSTDTQYF. This chain links TRBV6-1 with TRBJ2-3, with 8 bases that match TRBD2. This CDR3 contains 15 residues. Germline V gene data show CDR1 as MNHNS and CDR2 as SASEGT. Trimming removed 4 bases from V and 0 bases from J; junction bases left unmatched: 3.

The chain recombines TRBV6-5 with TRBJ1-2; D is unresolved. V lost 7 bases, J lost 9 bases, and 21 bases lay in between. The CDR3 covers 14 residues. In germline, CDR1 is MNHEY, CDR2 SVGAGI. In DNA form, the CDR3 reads TGTGCCAGCACCTTTAATCCTTTGGCGGAGAGCTACACCTTC. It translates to CASTFNPLAESYTF.

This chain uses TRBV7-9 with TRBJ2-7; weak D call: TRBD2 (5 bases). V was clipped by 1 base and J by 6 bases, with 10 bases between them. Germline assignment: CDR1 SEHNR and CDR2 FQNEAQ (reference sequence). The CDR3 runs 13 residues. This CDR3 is CASSLVLRGEQYF. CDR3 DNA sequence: TGTGCCAGCAGCTTAGTCCTCCGGGGCGAGCAGTACTTC. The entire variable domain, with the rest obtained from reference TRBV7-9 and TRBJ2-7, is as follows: DTGVSQNPRHKITKRGQNVTFRCDPISEHNRLYWYRQTLGQGPEFLTYFQNEAQLEKSRLLSDRFSAERPKGSFSTLEIQRTEQGDSAMYLCASSLVLRGEQYFGPGTRLTVT.

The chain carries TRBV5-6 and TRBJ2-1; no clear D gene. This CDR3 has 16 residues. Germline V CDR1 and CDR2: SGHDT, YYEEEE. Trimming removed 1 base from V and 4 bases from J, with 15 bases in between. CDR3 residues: CASSLWINGVYNEQFF. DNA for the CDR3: TGTGCCAGCAGCTTGTGGATTAACGGAGTATACAATGAGCAGTTCTTC.

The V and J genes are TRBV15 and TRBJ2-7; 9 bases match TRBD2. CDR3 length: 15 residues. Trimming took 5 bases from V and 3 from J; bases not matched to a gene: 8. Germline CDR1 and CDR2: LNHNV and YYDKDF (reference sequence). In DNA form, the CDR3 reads TGTGCCACCAGCCTGCGGGAGGGCCTGTTCTACGAGCAGTACGTC. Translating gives CATSLREGLFYEQYV.